Following are 14 T cell receptor beta chains from one sample sequenced in a study of human CD8 memory T cell subsets. UMI-labeled 5' RACE was used to make TCR beta libraries. After re-calling the 5' RACE reads, TCRdb lists one entry per CDR3 protein, DNA absent. The sample data list about 6,700 distinct CDR3 sequences. The material sequenced was CD8+ T cells from PBMCs. The source of these receptors is a human donor in good health.

V usage is TRBV7-2 and J usage is TRBJ1-2. This CDR3 has 12 residues. Germline CDR1 SGHTA, CDR2 FQGNSA. The CDR3 reads CASLTRNYGYTF.

The chain carries TRBV20-1 and TRBJ2-1; TCRdb calls TRBD1, which cannot be checked without DNA. CDR3 length: 14 residues. From germline, CDR1 is DFQATT and CDR2 SNEGSKA (reference sequence). CDR3: CSASGTGFFDEQFF.

The V call is TRBV28, the J call TRBJ1-6; TCRdb names TRBD1, which stays unverified in the absence of DNA. Germline CDR1 and CDR2: MDHEN and SYDVKM. The CDR3 sequence is 17 residues long. CDR3: CASSLKQAGTYNSPLHF.

The chain uses TRBV7-8 and TRBJ2-1; absent DNA, TCRdb's TRBD2 call cannot be checked. Germline values: CDR1 SGHVS, CDR2 FQNEAQ. The CDR3 is 15 residues long. This CDR3 reads CASSRAGGTYNEQFF.

The CDR3 loop is CASSPFARTYEQYF. This chain links TRBV5-1 with TRBJ2-7. CDR1 and CDR2 from the germline V gene are SGHRS and YFSETQ. This CDR3 comprises 14 residues.

This CDR3 is CASSPVGSGFYEQYF. The genes are TRBV18 and TRBJ2-7; TCRdb proposes TRBD2, but this gene call is untestable without DNA. The length of the CDR3 is 15 residues. Germline-derived CDR1 and CDR2 are KGHSH and LQKENI.

The chain employs TRBV11-2 and TRBJ2-7. Germline V CDR1 and CDR2: SGHAT, FQNNGV. The CDR3 extends over 14 amino acids. The CDR3 here is CASSLGGSAYEQYF.

This chain joins TRBV5-4 and TRBJ2-3; TCRdb lists TRBD1, though no DNA is available to test this call. This CDR3 spans 16 amino acids. In germline, CDR1 is SGHNT, CDR2 YYREEE (reference sequence). The CDR3 spells CASSSGWGARTDTQYF.

This clonotype is labeled medium-sized based on frequency. The V call is TRBV6-6, the J call TRBJ2-7; TCRdb designates TRBD2, a call that cannot be tested without DNA. Germline loops: CDR1 MNHNY, CDR2 SVGAGI (reference sequence). This CDR3 is built from 12 residues. The CDR3 loop is CASSTSGNEQYF.

By frequency, this clonotype registers medium-sized (0.01 to 0.1%). The V and J genes are TRBV7-9 and TRBJ2-4. Germline values: CDR1 SEHNR, CDR2 FQNEAQ (reference sequence). CDR3 length equals 13 residues. CDR3 sequence: CASSLAFEDIQYF.

V usage is TRBV10-1 and J usage is TRBJ2-3; the D call from TCRdb, TRBD2, cannot be confirmed without DNA. The CDR3 sequence is 17 residues long. In germline, CDR1 is WNHNN, CDR2 SYGVQD (reference sequence). The CDR3 reads CASSESMASGDTDTQYF.

This clonotype is deemed medium-sized by its frequency. The chain links TRBV30 to TRBJ2-7; there is no DNA to check the TCRdb D call of TRBD1. Germline V gene sequence: CDR1 GTSNPN, CDR2 SVGIG (reference sequence). The CDR3 runs 12 residues. The CDR3 spells CAWSVDNYEQYF.

The chain is built from TRBV20-1 and TRBJ2-3. Germline V gene sequence: CDR1 DFQATT, CDR2 SNEGSKA (reference sequence). The CDR3 is 13 residues long. CDR3 sequence reads: CSARDWSDTAQYF.

The chain links TRBV27 to TRBJ2-1; TCRdb's D call of TRBD1 is untestable without DNA. The germline V gene has CDR1 MNHEY and CDR2 SMNVEV (reference sequence). The CDR3 spans 14 residues. The CDR3 loop reads CASTLGGGRNEQFF.